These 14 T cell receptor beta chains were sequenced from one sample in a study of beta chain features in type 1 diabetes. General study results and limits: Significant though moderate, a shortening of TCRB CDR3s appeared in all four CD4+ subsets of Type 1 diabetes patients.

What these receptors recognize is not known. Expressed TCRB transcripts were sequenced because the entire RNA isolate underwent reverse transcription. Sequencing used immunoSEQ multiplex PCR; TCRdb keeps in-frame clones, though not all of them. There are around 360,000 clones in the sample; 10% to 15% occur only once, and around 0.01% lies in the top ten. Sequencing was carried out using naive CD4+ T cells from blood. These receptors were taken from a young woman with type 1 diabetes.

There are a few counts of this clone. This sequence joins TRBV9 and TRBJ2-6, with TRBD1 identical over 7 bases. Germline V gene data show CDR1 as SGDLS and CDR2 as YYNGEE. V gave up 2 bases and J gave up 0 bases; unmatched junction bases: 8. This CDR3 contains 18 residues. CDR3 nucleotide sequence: TGTGCCAGCAGCGTGCCCCGGGACAGAGCCTCTGGGGCCAACGTCCTGACTTTC. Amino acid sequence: CASSVPRDRASGANVLTF.

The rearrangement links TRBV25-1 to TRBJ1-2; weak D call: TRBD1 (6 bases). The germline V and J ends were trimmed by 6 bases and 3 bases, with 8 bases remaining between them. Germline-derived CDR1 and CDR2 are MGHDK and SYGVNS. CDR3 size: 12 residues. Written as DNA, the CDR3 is TGTGCCAGCAGGGGACACCACTATGGCTACACCTTC. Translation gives CASRGHHYGYTF.

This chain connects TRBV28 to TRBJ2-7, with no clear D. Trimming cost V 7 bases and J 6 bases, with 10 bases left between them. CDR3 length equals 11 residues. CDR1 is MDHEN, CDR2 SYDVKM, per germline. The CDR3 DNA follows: TGTGCCAGCATTTCGAGAGGCGAGCAGTACTTC. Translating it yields CASISRGEQYF.

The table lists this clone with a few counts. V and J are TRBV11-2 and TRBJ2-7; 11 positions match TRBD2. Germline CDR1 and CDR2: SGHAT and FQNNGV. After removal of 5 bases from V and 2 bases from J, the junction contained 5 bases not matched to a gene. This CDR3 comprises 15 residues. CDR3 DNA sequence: TGTGCCAGCAGCCACAGACTAGCGGGAACCTACGAGCAGTACTTC. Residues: CASSHRLAGTYEQYF.

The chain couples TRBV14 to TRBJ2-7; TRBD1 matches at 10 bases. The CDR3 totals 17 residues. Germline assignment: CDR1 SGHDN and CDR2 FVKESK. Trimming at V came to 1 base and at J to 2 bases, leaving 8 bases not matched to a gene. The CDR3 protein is CASSQVLGQGPPYEQYF. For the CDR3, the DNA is TGTGCCAGCAGCCAAGTTTTGGGACAGGGGCCTCCCTACGAGCAGTACTTC.

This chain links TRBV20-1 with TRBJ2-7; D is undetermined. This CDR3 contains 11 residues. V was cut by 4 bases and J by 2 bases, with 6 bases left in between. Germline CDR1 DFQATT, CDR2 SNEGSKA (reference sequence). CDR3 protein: CSANWPYEQYF. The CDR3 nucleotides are TGCAGTGCTAATTGGCCCTACGAGCAGTACTTC.

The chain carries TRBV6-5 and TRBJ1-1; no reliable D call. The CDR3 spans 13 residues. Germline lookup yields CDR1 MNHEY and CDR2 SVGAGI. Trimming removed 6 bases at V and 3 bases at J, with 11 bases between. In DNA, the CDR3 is TGTGCCAGCAGCTACGGTCGGTACACTGAAGCTTTCTTT. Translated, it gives CASSYGRYTEAFF.

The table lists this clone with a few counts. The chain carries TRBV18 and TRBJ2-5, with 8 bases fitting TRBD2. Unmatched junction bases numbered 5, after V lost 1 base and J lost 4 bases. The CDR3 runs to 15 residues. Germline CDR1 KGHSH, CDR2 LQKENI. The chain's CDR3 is CASSPLAGSGETQYF. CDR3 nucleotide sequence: TGTGCCAGCTCACCACTAGCGGGATCTGGAGAGACCCAGTACTTC.

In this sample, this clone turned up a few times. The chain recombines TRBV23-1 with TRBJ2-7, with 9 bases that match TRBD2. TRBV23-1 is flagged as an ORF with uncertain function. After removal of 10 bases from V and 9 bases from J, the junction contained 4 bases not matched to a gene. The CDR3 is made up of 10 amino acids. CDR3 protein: CATCGGGQYF. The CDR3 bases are TGCGCCACCTGCGGGGGGGGGCAGTACTTC.

The CDR3 loop is CATSRDGTANYGYTF. For the CDR3, the DNA is TGTGCCACCAGCAGAGATGGGACAGCCAACTATGGCTACACCTTC. This chain uses TRBV15 with TRBJ1-2; 7 bases map to TRBD1. The CDR3 has 15 residues. Germline lookup yields CDR1 LNHNV and CDR2 YYDKDF (reference sequence). With V trimmed by 0 bases and J by 2 bases, 3 bases remained unmatched.

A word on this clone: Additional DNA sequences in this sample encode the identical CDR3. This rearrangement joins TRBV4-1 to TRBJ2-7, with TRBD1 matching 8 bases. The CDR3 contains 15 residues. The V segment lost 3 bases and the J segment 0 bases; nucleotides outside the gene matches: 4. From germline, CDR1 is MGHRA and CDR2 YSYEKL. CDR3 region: CASSQPGTGSYEQYF. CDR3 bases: TGCGCCAGCAGCCAGCCCGGGACAGGCTCCTACGAGCAGTACTTC.

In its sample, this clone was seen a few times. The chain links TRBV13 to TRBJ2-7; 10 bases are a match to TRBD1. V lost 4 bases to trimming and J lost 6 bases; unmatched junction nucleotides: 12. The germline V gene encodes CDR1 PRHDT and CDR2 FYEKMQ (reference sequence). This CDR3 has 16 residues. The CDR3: CASSSQSGTGVGEQYF. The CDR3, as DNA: TGTGCCAGCAGCTCCCAGTCCGGGACAGGGGTGGGCGAGCAGTACTTC.

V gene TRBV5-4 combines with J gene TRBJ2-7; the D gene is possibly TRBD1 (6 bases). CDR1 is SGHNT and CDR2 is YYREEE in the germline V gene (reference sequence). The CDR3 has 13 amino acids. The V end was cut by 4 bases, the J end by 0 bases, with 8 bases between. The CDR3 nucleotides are TGTGCCAGCAGCGGGGACACCTCCTACGAGCAGTACTTC. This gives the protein CASSGDTSYEQYF. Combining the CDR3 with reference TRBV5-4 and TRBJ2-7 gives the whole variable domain ETGVTQSPTHLIKTRGQQVTLRCSSQSGHNTVSWYQQALGQGPQFIFQYYREEENGRGNFPPRFSGLQFPNYSSELNVNALELDDSALYLCASSGDTSYEQYFGPGTRLTVT.

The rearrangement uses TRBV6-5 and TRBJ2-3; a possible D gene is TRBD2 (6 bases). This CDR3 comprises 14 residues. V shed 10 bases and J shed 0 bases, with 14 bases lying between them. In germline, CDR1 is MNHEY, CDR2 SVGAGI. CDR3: CATTLAGSTDTQYF. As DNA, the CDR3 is TGTGCCACCACGTTGGCGGGGAGCACAGATACGCAGTATTTT.